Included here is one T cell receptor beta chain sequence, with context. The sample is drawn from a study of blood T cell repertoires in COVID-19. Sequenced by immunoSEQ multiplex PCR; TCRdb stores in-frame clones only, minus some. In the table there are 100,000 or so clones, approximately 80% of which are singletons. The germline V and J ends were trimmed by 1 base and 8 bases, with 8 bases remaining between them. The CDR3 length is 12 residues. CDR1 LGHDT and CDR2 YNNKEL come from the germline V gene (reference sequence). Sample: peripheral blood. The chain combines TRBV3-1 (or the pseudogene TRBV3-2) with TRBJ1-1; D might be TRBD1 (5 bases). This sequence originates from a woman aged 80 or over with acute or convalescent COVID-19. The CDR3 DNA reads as TGTGCCAGCAGCCAAGGGGCAGGGGAAGCTTTCTTT. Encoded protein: CASSQGAGEAFF.